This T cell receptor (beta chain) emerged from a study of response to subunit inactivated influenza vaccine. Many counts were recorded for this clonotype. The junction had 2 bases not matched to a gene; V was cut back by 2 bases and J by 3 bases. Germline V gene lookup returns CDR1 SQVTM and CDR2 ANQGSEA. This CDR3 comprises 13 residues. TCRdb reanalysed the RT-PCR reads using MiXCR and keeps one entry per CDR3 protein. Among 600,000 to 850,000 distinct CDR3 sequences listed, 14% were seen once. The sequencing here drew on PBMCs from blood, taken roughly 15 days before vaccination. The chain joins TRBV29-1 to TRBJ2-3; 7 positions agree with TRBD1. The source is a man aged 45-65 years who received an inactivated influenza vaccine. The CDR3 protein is CSVEKGATDTQYF. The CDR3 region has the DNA TGCAGCGTTGAAAAGGGGGCTACAGATACGCAGTATTTT.